The 25 T cell receptor beta chains listed next were all sequenced from one sample in a study of blood T cells in healthy people across ages. Alongside a J-beta primer mix, a sample-barcoded 5' primer served in a second PCR lasting about 7 to 11 cycles. Via MiXCR, TCRdb re-called the 5' RACE reads, giving one row per CDR3 protein. This table has 1.5 million to 2 million distinct CDR3 sequences, 28% appearing once. The sequencing sample was made of blood. The origin of the receptors is a woman aged 30 to 39 in good health.

The chain carries TRBV7-2 and TRBJ1-4; possible D gene TRBD1, 5 bases. V was trimmed by 5 bases and J by 9 bases, leaving 19 bases between them. CDR3 length: 15 amino acids. Germline CDR1 SGHTA, CDR2 FQGNSA. The CDR3 DNA reads as TGTGCCAGCAGCCCCTCCGGGACGGTGAATAAAAAACTGTTTTTT. Its translation: CASSPSGTVNKKLFF.

This clonotype was recorded many times. CDR3 protein: CASSQVAGTPYEQYF. CDR3 nucleotide sequence: TGCGCCAGCAGCCAAGTTGCTGGGACCCCCTACGAGCAGTACTTC. The gene calls are TRBV4-1 and TRBJ2-7; possibly TRBD1 or TRBD2 for D (5 bases each). The V and J ends lost 1 base and 2 bases respectively, with 12 bases between them. CDR1 and CDR2 from the germline V gene are MGHRA and YSYEKL. CDR3 length equals 15 residues.

This clonotype turned up a few times. The chain carries TRBV5-5 and TRBJ2-7; possibly TRBD2 for D (6 bases). This CDR3 contains 13 residues. V lost 7 bases and J lost 3, with 14 bases in between. Germline V gives CDR1 SGHKS, CDR2 YYEKEE (reference sequence). CDR3 protein: CASGLREDYEQYF. CDR3 coding DNA: TGTGCCAGCGGATTAAGGGAGGACTACGAGCAGTACTTC.

This clonotype was seen a few times. The chain has TRBV3-1 and TRBJ1-4, with D possibly TRBD1 on 5 matching bases. Germline CDR1 reads LGHDT; CDR2 reads YNNKEL (reference sequence). The CDR3 length is 15 residues. Trimming cost V 4 bases and J 7 bases, with 16 bases left between them. The CDR3 reads CASSPRDLKTEKLFF. CDR3 DNA sequence: TGTGCCAGCAGCCCTCGGGACCTGAAGACTGAAAAACTGTTTTTT.

The chain is built from TRBV2 and TRBJ2-3; 8 bases match TRBD2. The V gene's germline CDR1 is SNHLY and CDR2 FYNNEI. The CDR3 covers 15 residues. V shed 10 bases, J shed 4 bases, and the junction held 13 bases outside the gene matches. The CDR3 DNA reads TGTGCCACGAGGGGGTTAGCGGGGCTGGCAGATACGCAGTATTTT. Encoded protein: CATRGLAGLADTQYF.

The count of this clonotype is one. The chain joins TRBV6-2 or TRBV6-3 to TRBJ2-1, with TRBD1 identical over 9 bases. The CDR3 contains 16 residues. V lost 6 bases to trimming and J lost 7 bases; unmatched junction nucleotides: 13. From germline, CDR1 is MNHEY and CDR2 SVGEGT. CDR3 bases: TGTGCCAGCAGACTATTCGGGACAGGGAGTAGAAATGAGCAGTTCTTC. Translation: CASRLFGTGSRNEQFF.

The chain combines TRBV28 with TRBJ1-3; D gene ambiguous. The CDR3 consists of 15 residues. The V end was cut by 10 bases, the J end by 0 bases, with 16 bases between. Germline CDR1 MDHEN, CDR2 SYDVKM. CDR3 residues: CATSTVPSSGNTIYF. The CDR3 nucleotides read TGTGCCACCTCGACCGTCCCGAGCTCTGGAAACACCATATATTTT. The whole variable domain, remainder taken from reference TRBV28 and TRBJ1-3, is DVKVTQSSRYLVKRTGEKVFLECVQDMDHENMFWYRQDPGLGLRLIYFSYDVKMKEKGDIPEGYSVSREKKERFSLILESASTNQTSMYLCATSTVPSSGNTIYFGEGSWLTVV.

In its sample, this clonotype was seen once. Possible read error: a much larger clone is one base away. The genes are TRBV2 and TRBJ1-1, with TRBD1 as a possible D gene (6 bases). V lost 6 bases to trimming and J lost 3 bases, with 11 bases between them. The CDR3 has 13 amino acids. In germline, CDR1 is SNHLY, CDR2 FYNNEI. CDR3 nucleotides: TGTGCCAGCAGCCGAGGGGGGTACACTGAAGCTTTCTTT. This sequence encodes CASSRGGYTEAFF.

The chain has TRBV7-2 and TRBJ2-1, with TRBD2 matching 8 bases. Germline V lookup: CDR1 SGHTA, CDR2 FQGNSA. V lost 0 bases, J lost 7 bases, and 11 bases stayed unmatched. There are 17 residues in the CDR3. CDR3: CASSLAFLAGSGNEQFF. The CDR3 DNA reads as TGTGCCAGCAGCTTAGCGTTCTTAGCGGGGTCGGGGAATGAGCAGTTCTTC. Full variable domain (outside the CDR3, taken from reference TRBV7-2 and TRBJ2-1): GAGVSQSPSNKVTEKGKDVELRCDPISGHTALYWYRQSLGQGLEFLIYFQGNSAPDKSGLPSDRFSAERTGGSVSTLTIQRTQQEDSAVYLCASSLAFLAGSGNEQFFGPGTRLTVL.

This clonotype has just a few counts. The chain carries TRBV5-5 and TRBJ2-3; no definite D call. This CDR3 has 15 residues. V lost 4 bases and J 4 bases, leaving 16 bases between the germline ends. Germline CDR1 SGHKS, CDR2 YYEKEE (reference sequence). The CDR3 is CASSLGSGEADTQYF. DNA of the CDR3: TGTGCCAGCAGCCTGGGGTCAGGCGAGGCAGATACGCAGTATTTT. The full variable domain, rest sourced from reference TRBV5-5 and TRBJ2-3, is DAGVTQSPTHLIKTRGQQVTLRCSPISGHKSVSWYQQVLGQGPQFIFQYYEKEERGRGNFPDRFSARQFPNYSSELNVNALLLGDSALYLCASSLGSGEADTQYFGPGTRLTVL.

This clonotype was seen at least ten times. This chain connects TRBV6-5 to TRBJ1-1, with unresolved D. CDR3 length: 15 amino acids. Per the germline V gene, CDR1 is MNHEY and CDR2 is SVGAGI. The V end lost 6 bases, the J end lost 7 bases, and 21 bases lay between the germline ends. The DNA for the CDR3 is TGTGCCAGCAGCCTCCGGCGGGCCGGGAACGGTGAAGCTTTCTTT. Protein: CASSLRRAGNGEAFF.

This clonotype was found many times. The rearrangement links TRBV29-1 to TRBJ1-1; no definite D call. The CDR3 length is 11 residues. V lost 5 bases and J 1 base, leaving 5 bases between the germline ends. The germline V gene encodes CDR1 SQVTM and CDR2 ANQGSEA. The CDR3 DNA follows: TGCAGCGTTCCCAAGAACACTGAAGCTTTCTTT. Protein: CSVPKNTEAFF.

The V gene is TRBV21-1, the J gene TRBJ2-1; the table's TRBD2 call for D was not verified on the DNA. TRBV21-1 is labeled a pseudogene. The CDR3 is made up of 17 amino acids. The CDR3, as DNA: TGTGCCAGCAGCAAAGACGGCTCTCCGAGCTCCTACAATGAGCAGTTCTTC. Its translation: CASSKDGSPSSYNEQFF.

A remark on this clonotype: The junction shows a germline mismatch at one end, possibly a read error. The J gene is TRBJ2-5, the V gene TRBV9; TRBD2 might be the D (6 bases). CDR1 and CDR2 from the germline V gene are SGDLS and YYNGEE. There are 15 residues in the CDR3. The CDR3 nucleotides read TGCGCCAGCAGCGTAGGGGAGGCCCCCTACAATGAGCAGTACTTC. Its translation: CASSVGEAPYNEQYF.

Many counts were recorded for this clonotype. This chain uses TRBV29-1 with TRBJ1-2; 7 nucleotides line up with TRBD1. Germline loops: CDR1 SQVTM, CDR2 ANQGSEA. The CDR3 length is 15 residues. With V trimmed by 0 bases and J by 8 bases, 12 bases remained unmatched. The CDR3 here is CSVEESGRGSPGYTF. CDR3 DNA sequence: TGCAGCGTTGAAGAAAGTGGCAGGGGGTCGCCAGGCTACACCTTC.

The chain uses TRBV12-3 or TRBV12-4 and TRBJ2-1; the D gene is possibly TRBD1 (5 bases). The CDR3 has 14 residues. V gave up 7 bases and J gave up 8 bases, with 18 bases separating them. DNA for the CDR3: TGTGCCAGCACCTTGGGGCCGTCACGAGATGAGCAGTTCTTC. Translating it yields CASTLGPSRDEQFF.

This clonotype was seen a handful of times. This rearrangement joins TRBV28 to TRBJ1-5; D not certain. Looked up from germline, CDR1 is MDHEN and CDR2 is SYDVKM. The CDR3 loop spans 17 amino acids. Trimming left V 6 bases short and J 1 base short, with 19 bases between. The CDR3 spells CASSTGGLQRSNQPQHF. CDR3 DNA sequence: TGTGCCAGCAGCACCGGAGGGCTGCAAAGGAGCAATCAGCCCCAGCATTTT.

This clonotype was seen more than once but under ten times. This chain joins TRBV5-6 and TRBJ2-1; maybe TRBD1 (6 bases). Germline lookup yields CDR1 SGHDT and CDR2 YYEEEE. This CDR3 is 12 amino acids long. V was shortened by 4 bases and J by 8 bases, with 10 bases between the two germline ends. Here the CDR3 DNA reads TGTGCCAGCAGCCCTGGACAGTATGAGCAGTTCTTC. Protein product: CASSPGQYEQFF.

CDR3 in amino acids: CASSLATELNQPQHF. CDR3 DNA sequence: TGTGCCAGCAGTTTAGCGACAGAATTGAATCAGCCCCAGCATTTT. The V and J genes are TRBV12-3 or TRBV12-4 and TRBJ1-5; TRBD1 is a possible D gene (5 bases). V gave up 0 bases and J gave up 4 bases, with 10 bases separating them. The CDR3 loop spans 15 amino acids.

This clonotype was observed a few times. CDR3 protein: CASSPGMASTEAFF. The DNA for the CDR3 is TGCGCCAGCAGCCCCGGTATGGCAAGCACTGAAGCTTTCTTT. The chain couples TRBV5-1 to TRBJ1-1; D not resolved. The CDR3 consists of 14 residues. Germline V gives CDR1 SGHRS, CDR2 YFSETQ. V lost 4 bases to trimming and J lost 4 bases, with 14 bases between them.

About this clonotype: A junction boundary mismatches the germline segment, possibly from a read error. CDR3 sequence: CASILTQETQYF. The DNA of the CDR3 is TGTGCCAGCATTTTAACCCAAGAGACCCAGTACTTC. The V call is TRBV12-3 or TRBV12-4, the J call TRBJ2-5; D unresolved. The CDR3 is 12 residues long.

This chain joins TRBV7-2 and TRBJ2-5, with D perhaps matching TRBD2 (5 bases). The V gene's germline CDR1 is SGHTA and CDR2 FQGNSA. The V end lost 5 bases, the J end lost 1 base, and 11 bases lay between the germline ends. The CDR3 totals 14 residues. The CDR3 nucleotides read TGTGCCAGCAGCGTAACTAGATTCCAAGAGACCCAGTACTTC. It specifies CASSVTRFQETQYF.

V is TRBV24-1 and J is TRBJ2-5, with TRBD1 identical over 7 bases. The CDR3 loop spans 15 amino acids. The trim removed 2 bases at V and 5 bases at J, leaving 7 bases unmatched. Germline CDR1 KGHDR, CDR2 SFDVKD. The CDR3 nucleotides read TGTGCCACCAGTGATTGGTACAGGGGACGGGAGACCCAGTACTTC. It is translated as CATSDWYRGRETQYF.

This clonotype appeared a few times. The chain has TRBV20-1 and TRBJ2-7, with 9 bases matching TRBD1. Trimming at V came to 3 bases and at J to 7 bases, leaving 13 bases not matched to a gene. CDR1 DFQATT and CDR2 SNEGSKA come from the germline V gene (reference sequence). The CDR3 spans 15 residues. DNA of the CDR3: TGCAGTGCTAGTCCCAGGGACAGGGTTACGAATGAGCAGTACTTC. This encodes CSASPRDRVTNEQYF.

The sample holds a few counts of this clonotype. The chain uses TRBV5-1 and TRBJ2-5, with TRBD2 identical over 9 bases. Germline trimming cut 4 bases from V and 2 bases from J; bases unmatched to any gene: 9. Per germline, CDR1 SGHRS and CDR2 YFSETQ. This CDR3 is built from 16 residues. Here the CDR3 DNA reads TGCGCCAGCAGCCCCCGGGATAGCGGGGGACAAGAGACCCAGTACTTC. Translating it yields CASSPRDSGGQETQYF.